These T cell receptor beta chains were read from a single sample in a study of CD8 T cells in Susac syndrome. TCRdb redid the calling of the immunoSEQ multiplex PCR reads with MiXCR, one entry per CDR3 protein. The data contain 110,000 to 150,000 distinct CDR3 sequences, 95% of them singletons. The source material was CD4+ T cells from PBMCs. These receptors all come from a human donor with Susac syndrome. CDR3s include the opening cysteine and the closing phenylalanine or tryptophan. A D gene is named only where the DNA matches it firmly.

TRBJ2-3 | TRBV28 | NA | TGTGCCAGCTCGCCCCGGGGGAGGAGCACAGATACGCAGTATTTT | CASSPRGRSTDTQYF
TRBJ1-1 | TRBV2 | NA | TGTGCCAGCAGTGTCAGGGTCTACAACACTGAAGCTTTCTTT | CASSVRVYNTEAFF
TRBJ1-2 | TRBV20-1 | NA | TGCAGTCCTACCGGGACTTATGGCTACACCTTC | CSPTGTYGYTF
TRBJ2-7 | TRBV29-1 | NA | TGCAGCGCACTCCTCACCACGAGCTCCTACGAGCAGTACTTC | CSALLTTSSYEQYF
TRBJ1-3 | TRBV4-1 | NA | TGCGCCAGCAGCCAAGGGACAGCGAGCTCTGGAAACACCATATATTTT | CASSQGTASSGNTIYF
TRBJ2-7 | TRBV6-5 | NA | TGTGCCAGCAGTTCGACGGGGGGCATTATCTACGAGCAGTACTTC | CASSSTGGIIYEQYF
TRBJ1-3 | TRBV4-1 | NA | TGCGCCAGCAGCCAAGACCGTTCTGGAAACACCATATATTTT | CASSQDRSGNTIYF
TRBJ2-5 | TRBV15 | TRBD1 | TGTGCCACCAGCAAAGGGACAGAATTTGAGACCCAGTACTTC | CATSKGTEFETQYF
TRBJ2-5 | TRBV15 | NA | TGTGCCACCAGCAAGGGGGACCACCAAGAGACCCAGTACTTC | CATSKGDHQETQYF
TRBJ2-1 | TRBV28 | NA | TGTGCCAGCAGTACAGGACCTAACAATGAGCAGTTCTTC | CASSTGPNNEQFF
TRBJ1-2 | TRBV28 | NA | TGTGCCAGTCAGGGTTCCCCCAACTATGGCTACACCTTC | CASQGSPNYGYTF
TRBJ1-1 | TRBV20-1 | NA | TGCAGTGCTAGCATGCGAGGGATCCGGTACACTGAAGCTTTCTTT | CSASMRGIRYTEAFF
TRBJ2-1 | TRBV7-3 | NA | TGTGCCAGCAGCTTGGCGACCGACAATGAGCAGTTCTTC | CASSLATDNEQFF
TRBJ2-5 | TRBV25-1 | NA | TGTGCCAGCAGTGAATATGGGGTAGAGACCCAGTACTTC | CASSEYGVETQYF
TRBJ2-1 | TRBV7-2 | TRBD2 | TGTGCCAGCAGCTTAGTTGCTAGCGGGGGCTATAGCTCCTACAATGAGCAGTTCTTC | CASSLVASGGYSSYNEQFF
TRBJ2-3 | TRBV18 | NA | TGTGCCAGCTCGCATCCCGATACGCAGTATTTT | CASSHPDTQYF
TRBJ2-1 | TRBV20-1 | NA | TGCAGTGCTTCCCCCGGGGGGCCAATCAGTGAGCAGTTCTTC | CSASPGGPISEQFF